This passage covers 18 T cell receptor beta chains from one sample sequenced in a study of shared clonotypes between healthy human individuals. The assay was immunoSEQ multiplex PCR, and TCRdb's table has in-frame clones only and misses some. The sample lists 1.5 million to 2.5 million clones, about 95% occurring once. In the naive CD8 group, cells lacked CD45RO and were positively selected for CCR7, so terminally differentiated effector memory CD45RA+ cells were left out. Specimen: naive CD8+ T cells sorted from blood. The receptors originated from a man younger than 35 in good health.

This chain connects TRBV4-3 to TRBJ2-1; D is perhaps TRBD2 (5 bases). V was shortened by 4 bases and J by 6 bases, with 16 bases between the two germline ends. CDR1 LGHNA and CDR2 YSLEER come from the germline V gene. The CDR3 runs to 15 residues. CDR3 in DNA: TGCGCCAGCAGCCTTCTAGAGGGAGCGACCAATGAGCAGTTCTTC. Translation gives CASSLLEGATNEQFF.

The chain carries TRBV6-4 and TRBJ2-7; D is ambiguous. CDR1 MRHNA and CDR2 SNTAGT come from the germline V gene. The CDR3 is 16 residues long. The V gene lost 2 bases and the J gene lost 0 bases, with 14 bases spanning the gap. CDR3 sequence: CASSDPQGRFSYEQYF. The CDR3 DNA follows: TGTGCCAGCAGTGACCCTCAAGGGCGGTTCTCCTACGAGCAGTACTTC.

CDR3 sequence reads: CASRRGGSDTQYF. For the CDR3, the DNA is TGTGCCAGCAGGAGGGGAGGATCAGATACGCAGTATTTT. The chain uses TRBV9 and TRBJ2-3; weak D call: TRBD2 (6 bases). Trimming removed 5 bases at V and 4 bases at J, with 11 bases between. Germline assignment: CDR1 SGDLS and CDR2 YYNGEE. The CDR3 covers 13 residues.

The chain is built from TRBV30 and TRBJ1-1; tentative D call: TRBD1 (6 bases). CDR1 is GTSNPN, CDR2 SVGIG, per germline (reference sequence). This CDR3 comprises 14 residues. The V and J ends lost 6 bases and 1 base respectively, with 15 bases between them. CDR3 nucleotides: TGTGCCTGTGAATGGGGGCAGGGGAACACTGAAGCTTTCTTT. The encoded protein is CACEWGQGNTEAFF.

The V and J genes are TRBV7-2 and TRBJ2-7; D is tentatively TRBD1 or TRBD2 (5 bases each). Germline CDR1 reads SGHTA; CDR2 reads FQGNSA. Trimming took 0 bases from V and 1 from J, leaving 13 bases between them. The CDR3 has 16 amino acids. The CDR3 reads CASSLAGQGPSYEQYF. CDR3 DNA: TGTGCCAGCAGCTTAGCCGGGCAGGGACCATCCTACGAGCAGTACTTC.

V is TRBV7-9 and J is TRBJ1-2, with TRBD1 identical over 8 bases. Unmatched junction bases numbered 9, after V lost 4 bases and J lost 8 bases. The CDR3 runs to 14 residues. In germline, CDR1 is SEHNR, CDR2 FQNEAQ (reference sequence). The CDR3 DNA follows: TGTGCCAGCAGCTGGGCAGGGGGCCTGGAGGGCTACACCTTC. Translating it yields CASSWAGGLEGYTF.

V is TRBV19 and J is TRBJ2-5, with D perhaps TRBD2 (6 bases). Trimming pared 11 bases from V and 5 bases from J, leaving 12 bases between. CDR1 is LNHDA and CDR2 is SQIVND in the germline V gene (reference sequence). CDR3 length: 11 amino acids. CDR3 in amino acids: CAQRGLETQYF. For the CDR3, the DNA is TGTGCCCAACGGGGGTTGGAGACCCAGTACTTC. Looking up the rest from reference TRBV19 and TRBJ2-5 gives the full variable domain: DGGITQSPKYLFRKEGQNVTLSCEQNLNHDAMYWYRQDPGQGLRLIYYSQIVNDFQKGDIAEGYSVSREKKESFPLTVTSAQKNPTAFYLCAQRGLETQYFGPGTRLLVL.

The rearrangement uses TRBV27 and TRBJ2-1; 10 nucleotides match TRBD1. Germline V CDR1 and CDR2: MNHEY, SMNVEV (reference sequence). The CDR3 consists of 16 residues. The J segment lost 6 bases and the V segment lost 3 bases, leaving 8 bases of the junction unmatched. CDR3 region: CASSLGTGVLGNEQFF. The CDR3 coding sequence is TGTGCCAGCAGTTTGGGGACAGGGGTTCTCGGCAATGAGCAGTTCTTC.

The chain combines TRBV12-5 with TRBJ2-3, with TRBD2 as a possible D gene (6 bases). The ends were cut back, 1 base at V and 5 bases at J, with 16 bases in the middle. This CDR3 spans 16 amino acids. Germline-derived CDR1 and CDR2 are LGHNT and FRNRAP. CDR3 nucleotides: TGTGCTAGTGGTTTGGGGGGAGGAGGGGTTCAAGATACGCAGTATTTT. Its protein is CASGLGGGGVQDTQYF.

The chain uses TRBV4-1 and TRBJ1-2; D is undetermined. Germline CDR1 MGHRA, CDR2 YSYEKL. This CDR3 has 14 amino acids. V was cut by 0 bases and J by 11 bases, with 16 bases left in between. The CDR3 reads CASSQDLDGPRYTF. The CDR3 DNA reads as TGCGCCAGCAGCCAAGATTTGGACGGACCAAGATACACCTTC.

The V and J genes are TRBV6-5 and TRBJ2-4; 7 positions agree with TRBD1. The CDR3 loop spans 16 amino acids. CDR1 and CDR2 from the germline V gene are MNHEY and SVGAGI. Trimming took 4 bases from V and 0 from J; bases not matched to a gene: 6. The DNA of the CDR3 is TGTGCCAGCAGTTCCTGGGACAGCGTAGCCAAAAACATTCAGTACTTC. It specifies CASSSWDSVAKNIQYF.

The chain recombines TRBV9 with TRBJ2-7; D unclear. The CDR3 extends over 16 amino acids. Trimming left V 1 base short and J 1 base short, with 15 bases between. Per the germline V gene, CDR1 is SGDLS and CDR2 is YYNGEE. For the CDR3, the DNA is TGTGCCAGCAGCGTAAAAGGCAGCCCCTCTTCCTACGAGCAGTACTTC. This sequence encodes CASSVKGSPSSYEQYF. Drawing the rest from reference TRBV9 and TRBJ2-7, the complete variable domain is DSGVTQTPKHLITATGQRVTLRCSPRSGDLSVYWYQQSLDQGLQFLIQYYNGEERAKGNILERFSAQQFPDLHSELNLSSLELGDSALYFCASSVKGSPSSYEQYFGPGTRLTVT.

The chain joins TRBV28 to TRBJ1-6; D uncertain. This CDR3 has 13 residues. V was trimmed by 1 base and J by 8 bases, leaving 6 bases between them. The V gene's germline CDR1 is MDHEN and CDR2 SYDVKM. CDR3 protein: CASSLSLDSPLHF. In DNA, the CDR3 is TGTGCCAGCAGTTTATCCCTCGATTCACCCCTCCACTTT.

V is TRBV5-1 and J is TRBJ2-7, with D perhaps matching TRBD2 (6 bases). Germline V CDR1 and CDR2: SGHRS, YFSETQ. CDR3 length equals 14 residues. Trimming left V 1 base short and J 5 bases short, with 13 bases between. This CDR3 is CASSLTGSANEQYF. CDR3 nucleotides: TGCGCCAGCAGCTTGACCGGGAGTGCCAACGAGCAGTACTTC.

As for this clone: The same CDR3 is also encoded by other DNA sequences in this sample. The rearrangement uses TRBV7-2 and TRBJ2-7; the D is unclear. The V and J ends lost 2 bases and 3 bases respectively, with 5 bases between them. The CDR3 is 12 amino acids. Looked up from germline, CDR1 is SGHTA and CDR2 is FQGNSA. The DNA of the CDR3 is TGTGCCAGCAGCTTAAACAGCTACGAGCAGTACTTC. Translating gives CASSLNSYEQYF. Using reference TRBV7-2 and TRBJ2-7 for the parts outside the CDR3, the full variable domain is GAGVSQSPSNKVTEKGKDVELRCDPISGHTALYWYRQSLGQGLEFLIYFQGNSAPDKSGLPSDRFSAERTGGSVSTLTIQRTQQEDSAVYLCASSLNSYEQYFGPGTRLTVT.

The V and J genes are TRBV2 and TRBJ1-1; unclear D gene. Germline loops: CDR1 SNHLY, CDR2 FYNNEI. V gave up 2 bases and J gave up 7 bases, with 14 bases separating them. The CDR3 consists of 14 residues. CDR3 nucleotide sequence: TGTGCCAGCAGTGAACAGCGAGCCAGACATGAAGCTTTCTTT. Its protein product is CASSEQRARHEAFF.

The chain is built from TRBV28 and TRBJ1-4; 7 bases are a match to TRBD1. V lost 5 bases, J lost 3 bases, and 6 bases stayed unmatched. Germline-derived CDR1 and CDR2 are MDHEN and SYDVKM. This CDR3 has 15 residues. The CDR3 protein is CASSPRGGPNEKLFF. The DNA of the CDR3 is TGTGCCAGCAGTCCCAGGGGGGGCCCTAATGAAAAACTGTTTTTT.

This rearrangement joins TRBV13 to TRBJ2-7, with unresolved D. Germline V CDR1 and CDR2: PRHDT, FYEKMQ (reference sequence). This CDR3 contains 14 residues. V lost 0 bases and J lost 0, with 6 bases in between. CDR3: CASSLGGYSYEQYF. CDR3 in DNA: TGTGCCAGCAGCTTAGGCGGCTACTCCTACGAGCAGTACTTC.